This TCR beta chain derives from a study of blood T cell repertoires in COVID-19. Trimming removed 5 bases at V and 0 bases at J, with 7 bases between. The CDR3 is 14 amino acids. Germline V lookup: CDR1 SNHLY, CDR2 FYNNEI. Measured with immunoSEQ multiplex PCR; TCRdb has only the in-frame clones, and not every one. This sample carries 150,000 to 190,000 clones, approximately 84% of them seen once, and the ten largest clones take 8.3%. The genes are TRBV2 and TRBJ1-4, with no clear D. Sample: peripheral blood. The origin of this receptor is a woman aged 55-69 years with COVID-19, enrolled during active disease. The CDR3 is CASSYGPTNEKLFF. The CDR3 nucleotides read TGTGCCAGCAGTTACGGTCCAACTAATGAAAAACTGTTTTTT.